The clone carrying this TCR beta chain was observed at least ten times. Its cognate antigen is unknown. The data stem from a study of T cells in Graves' hyperthyroidism and ophthalmopathy. Study findings and constraints: Ophthalmopathy, which appeared later, was predicted by the model a median about 6.8 months before onset.

The TCR beta CDR3 regions underwent amplification using RNA transcripts as the source. The primer set for the first-round RT-PCR of the TCR CDR3 was HTBI. One entry per CDR3 protein results from TCRdb running MiXCR on the multiplex PCR reads. The sample lists approximately 600,000 distinct CDR3 sequences; less than 25% were seen once. V was clipped by 1 base and J by 2 bases; unmatched bases: 5. Germline V gene lookup returns CDR1 SGHTA and CDR2 FQGNSA. CDR3 length: 16 amino acids. The clonotype originates from a man aged 25-45 years with Graves' ophthalmopathy. The rearrangement uses TRBV7-2 and TRBJ1-1, with 9 positions matching TRBD1. Source material: blood. CDR3 residues: CASSLVGQGINTEAFF. The CDR3, as DNA: TGTGCCAGCAGCTTAGTGGGACAGGGCATAAACACTGAAGCTTTCTTT.